A single sample gave rise to the 5 T cell receptor beta chains below, sequenced in a study of beta chain features in type 1 diabetes. General study points: There was a moderate but significant shortening of TCRB CDR3s in all four CD4+ subsets of Type 1 diabetes patients.

These receptors are not linked to any known antigen. Reverse transcribing all isolated RNA meant expressed TCRB transcripts were sequenced. Using immunoSEQ multiplex PCR, the repertoire was profiled, and TCRdb retains in-frame clones only, with some absent. The table shows about 52,000 clones, with 35% to 50% occurring only once. The sequencing input was Tregs from blood. These receptors were collected from a man aged 30 to 45 with type 1 diabetes.

This clone was picked up a small number of times. This chain links TRBV18 with TRBJ2-5; D might be TRBD1 (5 bases). The CDR3 extends over 13 amino acids. Trimming removed 5 bases from V and 0 bases from J, with 7 bases in between. Germline lookup yields CDR1 KGHSH and CDR2 LQKENI. The CDR3 DNA is TGTGCCAGCTCATCAGGGTACCAAGAGACCCAGTACTTC. Amino acid sequence: CASSSGYQETQYF.

This clone was observed a handful of times. The V gene is TRBV7-2, the J gene TRBJ1-2, with 8 bases matching TRBD1. V was pared by 4 bases and J by 5 bases, with 3 bases of the junction left unmatched. Germline CDR1 and CDR2: SGHTA and FQGNSA. This CDR3 is 13 amino acids long. In nucleotides, the CDR3 is TGTGCCAGCAGCTCGGGACAGGTTTATGGCTACACCTTC. Translation: CASSSGQVYGYTF.

The chain has TRBV11-1 and TRBJ2-2; D gene unclear. V was cut by 2 bases and J by 6 bases, with 10 bases left in between. The CDR3 runs 14 residues. The V gene's germline CDR1 is SGHAT and CDR2 FQDESV (reference sequence). CDR3 sequence (DNA): TGTGCCAGCAGCTTACTGGTGCTATCCGGGGAGCTGTTTTTT. Its translation: CASSLLVLSGELFF.

Relative to its sample, this clone is medium-sized. The rearrangement uses TRBV28 and TRBJ2-2; D uncertain. CDR3 length: 16 residues. V was pared by 3 bases and J by 6 bases, with 17 bases between. Germline CDR1 is MDHEN and CDR2 is SYDVKM. This CDR3 is CASSLVLNRHAGELFF. CDR3 bases: TGTGCCAGCAGTTTGGTCTTGAACAGACACGCCGGGGAGCTGTTTTTT. Combining the CDR3 with reference TRBV28 and TRBJ2-2 gives the whole variable domain DVKVTQSSRYLVKRTGEKVFLECVQDMDHENMFWYRQDPGLGLRLIYFSYDVKMKEKGDIPEGYSVSREKKERFSLILESASTNQTSMYLCASSLVLNRHAGELFFGEGSRLTVL.

For the CDR3, the DNA is TGCAGCGTTGGGACTGGAACTTACGAGCAGTACTTC. Encoded protein: CSVGTGTYEQYF. J is TRBJ2-5 and V is TRBV29-1; possibly TRBD2 for D (5 bases). The J call may be incorrect, as the DNA end agrees better with TRBJ2-7. The CDR3 consists of 12 residues. Per the germline V gene, CDR1 is SQVTM and CDR2 is ANQGSEA.